This entry lists 8 T cell receptor beta chains sequenced from one sample in a study of cytomegalovirus exposure and HLA in healthy donors. The PCR used 60 Vbeta and 13 Jbeta primers. Libraries were prepared by immunoSEQ multiplex PCR; TCRdb keeps only in-frame clonotypes and omits some of them. The table has 100,000 or so clones, 69% seen once; the top ten hold 3.2%. Sequencing was done on a sample of PBMCs. These receptors all come from a man aged 25 to 40 in good health and CMV-seronegative.

This clone was counted a single time. Other DNA variants within this sample encode the same CDR3. The chain uses TRBV28 and TRBJ2-2; 10 bases fit TRBD1. V lost 4 bases to trimming and J lost 3 bases; unmatched junction nucleotides: 5. The germline gives CDR1 MDHEN, CDR2 SYDVKM. There are 16 residues in the CDR3. For the CDR3, the DNA is TGTGCCAGCAGTTCTGTGGGGACAGGGGACACCGGGGAGCTGTTTTTT. Amino acid sequence: CASSSVGTGDTGELFF.

The table lists this clone with a count of one. V usage is TRBV7-2 and J usage is TRBJ2-7, with TRBD2 matching over 10 bases. Germline CDR1 SGHTA, CDR2 FQGNSA. V lost 5 bases to trimming and J lost 5 bases; unmatched junction nucleotides: 12. This CDR3 spans 16 amino acids. CDR3 sequence (DNA): TGTGCCAGCAGCAAAACAATAGCGGGAGGCAGGGACGAGCAGTACTTC. Translating it yields CASSKTIAGGRDEQYF. Based on the CDR3 plus reference TRBV7-2 and TRBJ2-7, the full variable domain is GAGVSQSPSNKVTEKGKDVELRCDPISGHTALYWYRQSLGQGLEFLIYFQGNSAPDKSGLPSDRFSAERTGGSVSTLTIQRTQQEDSAVYLCASSKTIAGGRDEQYFGPGTRLTVT.

Concerning this clone itself: The sample has other DNA sequences that encode this CDR3 too. The CDR3 DNA is TGCGCCAGCAGCTTGGACAGCTATGGCTACACCTTC. Translation: CASSLDSYGYTF. The rearrangement links TRBV5-1 to TRBJ1-2; D remains unclear. The CDR3 is 12 amino acids. Trimming stripped 0 bases from V and 4 bases from J, with 4 bases between. Germline V gene sequence: CDR1 SGHRS, CDR2 YFSETQ.

This clone was observed a handful of times. The chain combines TRBV30 with TRBJ2-5, with 8 bases aligning to TRBD2. CDR3 length equals 12 residues. Germline V gene sequence: CDR1 GTSNPN, CDR2 SVGIG (reference sequence). V was pared by 5 bases and J by 5 bases, with 4 bases of the junction left unmatched. Written as DNA, the CDR3 is TGTGCCTGGGGACTAGCTAGGGAGACCCAGTACTTC. Translated, it gives CAWGLARETQYF.

The gene calls are TRBV18 and TRBJ2-7; TRBD2 might be the D (6 bases). V lost 2 bases and J 1 base, leaving 15 bases between the germline ends. Per germline, CDR1 KGHSH and CDR2 LQKENI. There are 16 residues in the CDR3. The CDR3 nucleotides read TGTGCCAGCTCACCATTGGGGGGAGTAGGGTCCTACGAGCAGTACTTC. Its protein product is CASSPLGGVGSYEQYF.

This clone has only a few counts. The gene calls are TRBV29-1 and TRBJ2-1; 9 nucleotides line up with TRBD2. J lost 8 bases, V lost 5 bases, and 16 bases had no gene match. The germline V gene encodes CDR1 SQVTM and CDR2 ANQGSEA. The CDR3 consists of 16 residues. DNA of the CDR3: TGCAGCGTTCTTAGCGGGAGACGGAGCTATGGGGATGAGCAGTTCTTC. This encodes CSVLSGRRSYGDEQFF.

This rearrangement joins TRBV5-4 to TRBJ2-1; 11 bases align to TRBD1. Germline CDR1 is SGHNT and CDR2 is YYREEE (reference sequence). This CDR3 has 14 amino acids. V dropped 4 bases and J dropped 9; count of bases not matched to a gene: 6. The CDR3 reads CASSTGQGAIEQFF. The CDR3, as DNA: TGTGCCAGCAGCACCGGACAGGGGGCTATTGAGCAGTTCTTC.

J is TRBJ2-2 and V is TRBV5-1; D not certain. Between the trimmed V and J ends, which lost 3 bases and 4 bases, there was a span of 10 bases. This CDR3 spans 14 amino acids. From germline, CDR1 is SGHRS and CDR2 YFSETQ. The CDR3 protein is CASSSLGPTGELFF. In DNA, the CDR3 is TGCGCCAGCAGCTCCCTAGGTCCCACCGGGGAGCTGTTTTTT.